One sample yielded the 2 T cell receptor beta chains listed below, sequenced in a study of blood T cell repertoires in COVID-19. Profiling relied on immunoSEQ multiplex PCR, and the TCRdb table lists in-frame clones only, not all of them. This sample has some 180,000 clones; 80% to 95% occur once, and the top ten carry approximately 0.5%. The sequencing sample was made of peripheral blood. The receptors were sampled from a man between 45 and 60 years old with acute or convalescent COVID-19.

The gene calls are TRBV18 and TRBJ2-5; D call uncertain. V shed 1 base and J shed 4 bases, with 10 bases lying between them. Germline values: CDR1 KGHSH, CDR2 LQKENI. The CDR3 is 14 residues long. CDR3 sequence (DNA): TGTGCCAGCTCACCACGAACGGTGCGAGAGACCCAGTACTTC. This encodes CASSPRTVRETQYF.

The V and J genes are TRBV3-1 (or the pseudogene TRBV3-2) and TRBJ2-7; D possibly corresponds to TRBD1 (5 bases). This CDR3 has 13 residues. Germline V gene sequence: CDR1 LGHDT, CDR2 YNNKEL (reference sequence). V lost 0 bases and J lost 9, with 12 bases in between. This CDR3 reads CASSQEIGAAQYF. The DNA for the CDR3 is TGTGCCAGCAGCCAAGAGATTGGGGCAGCGCAGTACTTC.